This is a list of T cell receptor beta chains from one sample in a study of control samples from healthy donors and cancer patients. The data were produced by immunoSEQ multiplex PCR, yet TCRdb's version contains in-frame clones alone and is incomplete. The sample yields about 120,000 clones, around 93% seen once. Input material: blood. Every receptor here comes from a woman in her forties or fifties in good health. CDR3s include the opening cysteine and the closing phenylalanine or tryptophan. D genes are given only for firm matches. Clone size is stated in some rows and not others, as once, few, many or a class when expanded.

clone size,V gene,CDR3 length,D gene,J gene,CDR3 DNA,CDR3 protein
-,TRBV19,14,-,TRBJ1-1,TGTGCCAGTAGTATTAACAGACAGAACACTGAAGCTTTCTTT,CASSINRQNTEAFF
-,TRBV3-1/TRBV3-2,14,-,TRBJ1-2,TGTGCCAGCAGCCAAGCCGGTACAGCGAGTGGCTACACCTTC,CASSQAGTASGYTF
few,TRBV12-3/TRBV12-4,13,-,TRBJ1-3,TGTGCCAGCAGTCTCTCTGGCGTGGAGACCATATATTTT,CASSLSGVETIYF
-,TRBV7-9,16,TRBD1,TRBJ1-2,TGTGCCAGCAGCTTAGATGAAGGACAGGGGAACTATGGCTACACCTTC,CASSLDEGQGNYGYTF
-,TRBV11-1,18,-,TRBJ2-2,TGTGCCAGCAGCTTAGCCCCGGGCCGATCAGGCGGGGCCGGGGAGCTGTTTTTT,CASSLAPGRSGGAGELFF
-,TRBV7-9,15,-,TRBJ2-1,TGTGCCAGCAGCTTAGCGGGGAGCTCCTACAATGAGCAGTTCTTC,CASSLAGSSYNEQFF
-,TRBV4-1,16,-,TRBJ2-1,TGCGCCAGCAGCCAGTCCAAGATGTGGGGATGGAATGAGCAGTTCTTC,CASSQSKMWGWNEQFF
-,TRBV6-5,15,TRBD1,TRBJ1-5,TGTGCCAGCAGTCCGGGACAGGAATACAATCAGCCCCAGCATTTT,CASSPGQEYNQPQHF
-,TRBV9,15,-,TRBJ1-4,TGTGCCAGCAGCGTAGGTGGCAGGGCTGCTGAAAAACTGTTTTTT,CASSVGGRAAEKLFF
-,TRBV7-9,16,TRBD1,TRBJ1-4,TGTGCCGTGACCGGGACAGGGGAAGGCACTAATGAAAAACTGTTTTTT,CAVTGTGEGTNEKLFF
-,TRBV14,13,-,TRBJ2-2,TGTGCCAGCACTCGAGGCCTACCCGGGGAGCTGTTTTTT,CASTRGLPGELFF
-,TRBV5-1,15,-,TRBJ1-2,TGCGCCAGCAGCTTGTTTCCTCCAAGGGAGGATGGCTACACCTTC,CASSLFPPREDGYTF
-,TRBV18,16,-,TRBJ1-1,TGTGCCAGCTCACCGGGATTAGCAACTATGAACACTGAAGCTTTCTTT,CASSPGLATMNTEAFF
-,TRBV18,16,-,TRBJ2-3,TGTGCCAGCTCACCTATCGGTCAGGCCAACACAGATACGCAGTATTTT,CASSPIGQANTDTQYF
-,TRBV3-1/TRBV3-2,13,-,TRBJ1-2,TGTGCCAGCAGCCAAGATGGTCAGTATGGCTACACCTTC,CASSQDGQYGYTF
-,TRBV28,12,-,TRBJ1-2,TGTGCCAGCAGTTCTTTGCGCTATGGCTACACCTTC,CASSSLRYGYTF
-,TRBV30,13,-,TRBJ2-7,TGTGCCTGGAGTGTAATTGCAGACGGCGAGCAGTACTTC,CAWSVIADGEQYF
-,TRBV2,17,TRBD2,TRBJ2-2,TGTGCCAGCAGCGCCGGACTAGCGGGAGGGCGCACCGGGGAGCTGTTTTTT,CASSAGLAGGRTGELFF
-,TRBV7-9,14,-,TRBJ1-1,TGTGCCAGCAGCACCGGACAGAAGAACACTGAAGCTTTCTTT,CASSTGQKNTEAFF
-,TRBV19,14,TRBD1,TRBJ2-7,TGTGCCAGTAGAAGTCAGGACAGGGCGTACGAGCAGTACTTC,CASRSQDRAYEQYF